Reported below is one T cell receptor beta chain. Its antigen is not identified. The sample belongs to a study of cytomegalovirus exposure and HLA in healthy donors. Whole-study results and caveats: Relative to equally common others, HLA-associated TCR beta chains showed greater clonal expansion in a later analysis. An analysis done earlier found most TCR beta V segments productive about 90% or about 30% of the time.

Germline V CDR1 and CDR2: SEHNR, FQNEAQ (reference sequence). The V end was cut by 0 bases, the J end by 1 base, with 7 bases between. The CDR3 contains 14 residues. PCR amplification relied on 60 Vbeta primers (plus 13 Jbeta primers). Sequenced by immunoSEQ multiplex PCR; TCRdb stores in-frame clones only, minus some. Of about 110,000 clones in the sample, around 73% are singletons; the top ten hold 7.8%. The sequencing input was PBMCs. This sequence was found in a man aged 25-45 years in good health and CMV-seronegative. The genes are TRBV7-9 and TRBJ2-7, with unresolved D. This CDR3 reads CASSLASGSYEQYF. For the CDR3, the DNA is TGTGCCAGCAGCTTAGCCTCAGGATCCTACGAGCAGTACTTC.